This T cell receptor (beta chain) was profiled in a study of neurological immune-mediated disorders. Regarding the study as a whole: Private repertoires in all groups were suggested by the absence of shared CDR3 amino acid sequences among expanded clones across subjects.

With V trimmed by 3 bases and J by 6 bases, 7 bases remained unmatched. Germline V lookup: CDR1 DFQATT, CDR2 SNEGSKA (reference sequence). CDR3 length equals 15 residues. The cDNA came from 5'RACE, which used 10-nucleotide random UMIs. TCRdb re-derived calls from the 5' RACE reads in MiXCR, one entry per CDR3 protein. The repertoire consists of approximately 47,000 distinct CDR3 sequences, with roughly 12% occurring once and the leading ten covering roughly 10%. Time point given: longitudinal time-point 3. The unsorted libraries were generated from a total of 2 million PBMCs, which had been stored in RNAlater at -80 C. In this sample, this clonotype turned up many times. The antigen is undetermined.

The receptor was derived from a man aged 25 to 45 in good health. What was sequenced was PBMCs. V usage is TRBV20-1 and J usage is TRBJ2-7; 14 bases agree with TRBD2. CDR3 protein: CSARGLAGEIPEQYF. CDR3 in DNA: TGCAGTGCTAGGGGACTAGCGGGAGAGATCCCCGAGCAGTACTTC.